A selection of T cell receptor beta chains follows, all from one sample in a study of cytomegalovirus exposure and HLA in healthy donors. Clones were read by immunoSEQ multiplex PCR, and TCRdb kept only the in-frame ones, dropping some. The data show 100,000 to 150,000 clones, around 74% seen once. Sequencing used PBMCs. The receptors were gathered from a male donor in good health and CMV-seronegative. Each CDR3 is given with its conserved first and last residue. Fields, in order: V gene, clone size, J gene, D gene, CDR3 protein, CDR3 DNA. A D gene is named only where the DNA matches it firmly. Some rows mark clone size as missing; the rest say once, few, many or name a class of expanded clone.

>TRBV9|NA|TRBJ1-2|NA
CASSLRSTNYGYTF
TGTGCCAGCAGCTTGAGATCAACTAACTATGGCTACACCTTC
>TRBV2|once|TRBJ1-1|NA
CASSEAATLNTEAFF
TGTGCCAGCAGTGAAGCGGCCACGTTGAACACTGAAGCTTTCTTT
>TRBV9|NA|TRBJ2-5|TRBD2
CASSTGAGGLKYF
TGTGCCAGCAGCACTGGAGCGGGGGGGTTGAAGTACTTC
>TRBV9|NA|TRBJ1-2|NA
CASSDPGGLTVVDGYTF
TGTGCCAGCAGCGACCCAGGAGGACTGACGGTGGTGGATGGCTACACCTTC
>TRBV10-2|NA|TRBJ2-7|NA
CASSDSPPYEQYF
TGCGCCAGCAGTGACTCCCCCCCCTACGAGCAGTACTTC
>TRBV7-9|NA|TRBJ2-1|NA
CASSHWGRGYHNEQFF
TGTGCCAGCAGCCATTGGGGCAGGGGATATCACAATGAGCAGTTCTTC
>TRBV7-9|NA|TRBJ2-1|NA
CSSSLGTEQFF
TGTTCCAGCAGCTTAGGGACAGAGCAGTTCTTC
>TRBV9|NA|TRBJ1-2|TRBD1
CASSVEDRSTYGYTF
TGTGCCAGCAGCGTAGAGGACAGGTCTACGTATGGCTACACCTTC
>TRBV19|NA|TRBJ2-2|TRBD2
CASTRSGEGSTGELFF
TGTGCCAGTACCCGATCGGGGGAGGGGTCCACCGGGGAGCTGTTTTTT
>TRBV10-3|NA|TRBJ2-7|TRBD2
CAIRGTSGRSSYEQYF
TGTGCCATCAGGGGGACTAGCGGGAGGAGCTCCTACGAGCAGTACTTC
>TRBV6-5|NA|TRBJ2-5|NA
CASSYAGETQYF
TGTGCCAGCAGTTACGCCGGAGAGACCCAGTACTTC
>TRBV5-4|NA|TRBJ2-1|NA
CASSPALGAGEQFF
TGTGCCAGCAGCCCTGCGCTGGGGGCGGGTGAGCAGTTCTTC
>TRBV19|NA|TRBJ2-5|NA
CASSPRHGGETQYF
TGTGCCAGTAGTCCCCGACACGGTGGAGAGACCCAGTACTTC
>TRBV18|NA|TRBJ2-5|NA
CASSPATGTQETQYF
TGTGCCAGCTCACCAGCGACAGGAACCCAAGAGACCCAGTACTTC
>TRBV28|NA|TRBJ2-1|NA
CASSFHRERGEQFF
TGTGCCAGCAGTTTTCACCGGGAGAGAGGTGAGCAGTTCTTC
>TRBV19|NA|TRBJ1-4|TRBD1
CASSSITGGSNEKLFF
TGTGCCAGTAGTTCCATTACAGGGGGCTCTAATGAAAAACTGTTTTTT
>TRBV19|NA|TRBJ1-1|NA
CASSWLTEAFF
TGTGCCAGTAGTTGGCTCACTGAAGCTTTCTTT
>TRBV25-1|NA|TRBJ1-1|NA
CASKMTENTEAFF
TGTGCCAGCAAGATGACAGAGAACACTGAAGCTTTCTTT
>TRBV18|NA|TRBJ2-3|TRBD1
CASSPRGMNTDTQYF
TGTGCCAGCTCACCCAGGGGGATGAACACAGATACGCAGTATTTT
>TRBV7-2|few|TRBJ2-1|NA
CASSQAVATYNEQFF
TGTGCCAGCAGCCAGGCAGTCGCGACCTACAATGAGCAGTTCTTC
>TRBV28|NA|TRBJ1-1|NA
CASSPGWNTEAFF
TGTGCCAGCAGCCCGGGTTGGAACACTGAAGCTTTCTTT
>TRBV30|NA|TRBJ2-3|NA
CAWSVRGGWIDTQYF
TGTGCCTGGAGTGTAAGAGGCGGTTGGATTGATACGCAGTATTTT
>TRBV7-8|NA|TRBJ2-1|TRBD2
CASSSFTGTRGGEHFF
TGTGCCAGCAGCTCCTTCACCGGGACTAGGGGGGGTGAGCACTTCTTC
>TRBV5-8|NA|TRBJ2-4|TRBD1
CASSLVLGQVKNIQYF
TGTGCCAGCAGCTTGGTTCTGGGACAGGTGAAAAACATTCAGTACTTC
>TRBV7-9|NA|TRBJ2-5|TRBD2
CASSLGSGRLKETQYF
TGTGCCAGCAGCTTGGGTAGCGGGAGGTTGAAGGAGACCCAGTACTTC
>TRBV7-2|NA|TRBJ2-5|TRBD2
CASSLGGGAKETQYF
TGTGCCAGCAGCTTAGGCGGGGGGGCGAAAGAGACCCAGTACTTC
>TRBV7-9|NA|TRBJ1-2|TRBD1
CASSLQGARSYGYTF
TGTGCCAGCAGTTTACAGGGGGCGCGCAGCTATGGCTACACCTTC
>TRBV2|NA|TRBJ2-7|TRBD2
CASTREVGDFSHEQYF
TGTGCCAGCACCCGGGAGGTCGGGGATTTCTCCCACGAGCAGTACTTC
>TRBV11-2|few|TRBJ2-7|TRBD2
CASSLIPSGYEQYF
TGTGCCAGCAGCTTAATACCTAGCGGTTACGAGCAGTACTTC
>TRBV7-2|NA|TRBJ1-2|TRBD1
CASSSRDRLYGYTF
TGTGCCAGCAGCTCGAGGGACAGGCTATATGGCTACACCTTC
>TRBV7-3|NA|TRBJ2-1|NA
CASSLQGHEQFF
TGTGCCAGCAGCTTACAGGGCCATGAGCAGTTCTTC
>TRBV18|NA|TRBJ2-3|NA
CASSPRQTGTDTQYF
TGTGCCAGCTCACCAAGACAGACCGGCACAGATACGCAGTATTTT
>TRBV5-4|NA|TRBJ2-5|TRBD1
CASSLDPGAWGTGRETQYF
TGTGCCAGCAGCTTGGACCCCGGGGCCTGGGGGACAGGTCGGGAGACCCAGTACTTC
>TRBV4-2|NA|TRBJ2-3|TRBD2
CASSQRLAGTDTQYF
TGTGCCAGCAGCCAAAGACTAGCGGGCACAGATACGCAGTATTTT
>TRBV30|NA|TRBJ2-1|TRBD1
CAWSGDSINEQFF
TGTGCCTGGTCAGGGGACAGCATCAATGAGCAGTTCTTC
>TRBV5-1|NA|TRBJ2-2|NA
CASSLEQSTGELFF
TGCGCCAGCAGCTTGGAACAGTCCACCGGGGAGCTGTTTTTT
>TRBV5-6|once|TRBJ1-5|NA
CASSLAKNRAQPQHF
TGTGCCAGCAGCTTGGCCAAAAACAGGGCCCAGCCCCAGCATTTT
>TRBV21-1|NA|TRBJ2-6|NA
CASSKWRSGANVLTF
TGTGCCAGCAGCAAATGGCGGTCTGGGGCCAACGTCCTGACTTTC
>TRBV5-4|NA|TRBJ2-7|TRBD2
CASSLGGGSGSYEQYF
TGTGCCAGCAGCTTGGGAGGCGGGAGTGGTTCCTACGAGCAGTACTTC
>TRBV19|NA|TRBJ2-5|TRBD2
CASSDTAGLYEYF
TGTGCCAGTAGCGATACAGCGGGACTGTACGAGTACTTC
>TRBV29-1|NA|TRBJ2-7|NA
CSVGQGIDEQYF
TGCAGCGTTGGTCAGGGAATCGACGAGCAGTACTTC
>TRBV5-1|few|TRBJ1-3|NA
CASSLGAISGNTIYF
TGCGCCAGCAGCTTGGGAGCCATCTCTGGAAACACCATATATTTT
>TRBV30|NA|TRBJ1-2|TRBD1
CAWSQTRGHGGHTF
TGTGCCTGGAGTCAAACAAGGGGGCATGGAGGCCACACCTTC
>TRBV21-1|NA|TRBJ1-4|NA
CATGIKGFRFYTLAEKLFF
TGTGCCACCGGAATAAAAGGTTTTCGGTTTTATACCCTAGCGGAAAAACTGTTTTTT
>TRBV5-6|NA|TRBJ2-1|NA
CASSLAAVGEQFF
TGTGCCAGCAGCTTAGCCGCGGTAGGCGAGCAGTTCTTC
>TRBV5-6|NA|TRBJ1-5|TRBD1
CASSLGTGYNQPQHF
TGTGCCAGCAGCTTGGGGACAGGGTACAATCAGCCCCAGCATTTT
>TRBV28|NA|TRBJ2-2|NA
CASWDSNTGELFF
TGTGCCAGCTGGGACTCTAACACCGGGGAGCTGTTTTTT
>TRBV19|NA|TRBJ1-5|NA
CASSQTVGGGSNQPQHF
TGTGCCAGTAGTCAGACGGTTGGGGGCGGAAGCAATCAGCCCCAGCATTTT
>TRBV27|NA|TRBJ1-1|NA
CASSTGYTEAFF
TGTGCCAGCAGTACAGGGTACACTGAAGCTTTCTTT
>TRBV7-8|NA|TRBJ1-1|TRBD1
CASSSWGQVNTEAFF
TGTGCCAGCAGCTCGTGGGGACAGGTGAACACTGAAGCTTTCTTT
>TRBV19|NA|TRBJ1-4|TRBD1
CASSIWDRRLFF
TGTGCCAGTAGTATTTGGGACAGAAGACTGTTTTTT
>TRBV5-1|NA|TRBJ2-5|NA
CASSLDGLAAETQYF
TGCGCCAGCAGCTTGGATGGGTTAGCGGCAGAGACCCAGTACTTC
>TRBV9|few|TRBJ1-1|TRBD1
CASSPGQGRLNTEAFF
TGTGCCAGCAGCCCTGGACAGGGAAGATTGAACACTGAAGCTTTCTTT
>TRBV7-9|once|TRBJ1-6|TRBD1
CASSLEGGSSPLHF
TGTGCCAGCAGCTTAGAAGGGGGCTCGTCACCCCTCCACTTT
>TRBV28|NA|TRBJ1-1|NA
CASSFMAGENTEAFF
TGTGCCAGCAGTTTTATGGCAGGGGAGAACACTGAAGCTTTCTTT
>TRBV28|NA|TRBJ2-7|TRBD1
CASSSSGTGTEQYF
TGTGCCAGCAGCAGCTCCGGGACAGGAACCGAGCAGTACTTC
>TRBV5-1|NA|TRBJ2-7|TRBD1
CASSLSQGARIGYEQYF
TGCGCCAGCAGCTTATCGCAGGGGGCAAGAATAGGCTACGAGCAGTACTTC